The rows below give T cell receptor beta chains drawn from one sample of a study of T cells in Graves' hyperthyroidism and ophthalmopathy. MiXCR, run by TCRdb on the multiplex PCR reads, gives a single entry per CDR3 protein. The repertoire holds about 640,000 distinct CDR3 sequences, under 25% seen once, with 30% to 40% in the top ten. Sequencing was done on a sample of blood. Every receptor here comes from a man aged 30 to 45 with Graves' ophthalmopathy. Both conserved end residues are part of each CDR3. The D gene is left open where the match is weak. The size entry is marked missing in some rows and otherwise reads once, few, many or a size class.

>TRBJ1-1|TRBV13|many|NA
CASSFEMEPEAFF
TGTGCCAGCAGCTTCGAGATGGAACCTGAAGCTTTCTTT
>TRBJ1-1|TRBV10-3|NA|NA
CAISGQQGASTEAFF
TGTGCCATCAGTGGTCAACAGGGAGCTAGCACTGAAGCTTTCTTT
>TRBJ1-2|TRBV20-1|many|TRBD1
CSAPGQGNYGYTF
TGCAGTGCGCCCGGACAGGGTAACTATGGCTACACCTTC
>TRBJ2-7|TRBV6-1|few|NA
CASTPGPVYEQYF
TGTGCCAGCACACCTGGACCTGTCTACGAGCAGTACTTC
>TRBJ1-5|TRBV7-8|NA|TRBD1
CASSLGTGAGNQPQHF
TGTGCCAGCAGCTTAGGGACAGGGGCAGGAAATCAGCCCCAGCATTTT
>TRBJ2-7|TRBV6-1|NA|NA
CASSSRRDEQYF
TGTGCCAGCAGCTCCCGCAGAGATGAGCAGTACTTC
>TRBJ1-2|TRBV6-2/TRBV6-3|many|NA
CASSYGGDYGYTF
TGTGCCAGCAGTTACGGGGGCGACTATGGCTACACCTTC
>TRBJ2-5|TRBV6-5|few|TRBD1
CASSYGTGGVETQYF
TGTGCCAGCAGTTACGGGACAGGAGGCGTAGAGACCCAGTACTTC
>TRBJ1-1|TRBV11-2|many|TRBD1
CASSLGQGVFEAFF
TGTGCCAGCAGCCTCGGACAGGGGGTGTTTGAAGCTTTCTTT
>TRBJ2-7|TRBV27|few|TRBD1
CASSLSDRESYEQYF
TGTGCCAGCAGTTTATCGGACAGGGAATCCTACGAGCAGTACTTC
>TRBJ2-7|TRBV28|few|NA
CASSLHSSLSYEQYF
TGTGCCAGCAGTTTACACAGCTCTTTATCCTACGAGCAGTACTTC
>TRBJ1-2|TRBV2|once|NA
CASSEEAGTNYGYTF
TGTGCCAGCAGTGAGGAAGCAGGGACCAACTATGGCTACACCTTC
>TRBJ1-1|TRBV11-2|many|NA
CASSRGDTEAFF
TGTGCCAGCAGCCGGGGGGACACTGAAGCTTTCTTT
>TRBJ2-7|TRBV9|few|TRBD1
CASSGGTGWSYEQYF
TGTGCCAGCAGCGGAGGGACAGGCTGGTCCTACGAGCAGTACTTC
>TRBJ2-3|TRBV27|NA|TRBD2
CASSSGTSITDTQYF
TGTGCCAGCAGTTCCGGGACTAGCATAACAGATACGCAGTATTTT
>TRBJ1-1|TRBV14|many|NA
CASSLGRLDGEAFF
TGTGCCAGCAGCCTCGGCCGCCTTGATGGTGAAGCTTTCTTT
>TRBJ1-2|TRBV12-3/TRBV12-4|many|TRBD1
CASSLAGQGGGYGYTF
TGTGCCAGCAGTTTAGCCGGACAGGGGGGCGGCTATGGCTACACCTTC
>TRBJ2-2|TRBV24-1|NA|NA
CATSTENTGELFF
TGTGCCACCAGCACGGAGAACACCGGGGAGCTGTTTTTT
>TRBJ2-7|TRBV18|many|NA
CASSPEQGPYEQYF
TGTGCCAGCTCACCAGAGCAGGGGCCCTACGAGCAGTACTTC
>TRBJ2-3|TRBV27|few|NA
CASRRNRVSTDTQYF
TGTGCCAGTCGACGTAACAGGGTTAGCACAGATACGCAGTATTTT
>TRBJ2-7|TRBV7-2|few|NA
CASNKRALDYEQYF
TGTGCCAGCAATAAGAGGGCCCTAGACTACGAGCAGTACTTC
>TRBJ2-2|TRBV11-2|many|NA
CASSLYSTNTGELFF
TGTGCCAGCAGCTTATACAGCACGAACACCGGGGAGCTGTTTTTT
>TRBJ2-4|TRBV20-1|NA|NA
CSARPRDKTGNIQYF
TGCAGTGCTAGACCCCGGGACAAGACGGGAAACATTCAGTACTTC
>TRBJ2-1|TRBV6-1|few|NA
CASSPLANEQFF
TGTGCCAGCAGTCCACTAGCCAATGAGCAGTTCTTC
>TRBJ2-1|TRBV7-9|many|TRBD2
CASSLRLAGDNEQFF
TGTGCCAGCAGCTTGAGACTAGCGGGGGACAATGAGCAGTTCTTC
>TRBJ2-7|TRBV18|many|TRBD2
CASSPPGGSPYEQYF
TGTGCCAGCTCACCACCGGGCGGGAGTCCCTACGAGCAGTACTTC
>TRBJ2-1|TRBV7-9|few|TRBD2
CASSLRLAGEGWEQFF
TGTGCCAGCAGCTTGAGGCTAGCGGGAGAGGGTTGGGAGCAGTTCTTC
>TRBJ2-1|TRBV5-1|NA|TRBD2
CASSRAGETYNEQFF
TGCGCCAGCAGCCGAGCGGGAGAAACCTACAATGAGCAGTTCTTC
>TRBJ1-4|TRBV6-1|few|TRBD1
CASRDGQGLSEKLFF
TGTGCCAGCAGAGACGGACAGGGGCTAAGTGAAAAACTGTTTTTT
>TRBJ2-1|TRBV19|few|NA
CASSWTAYNEQFF
TGTGCCAGTAGTTGGACAGCCTACAATGAGCAGTTCTTC
>TRBJ2-7|TRBV9|NA|NA
CASSPSGQLYEQYF
TGTGCCAGCAGCCCCTCGGGACAACTCTACGAGCAGTACTTC
>TRBJ1-1|TRBV13|many|NA
CASSPVAVNTEAFF
TGTGCCAGCAGTCCAGTTGCAGTGAACACTGAAGCTTTCTTT
>TRBJ1-1|TRBV20-1|NA|TRBD1
CSARGARGQNTEAFF
TGCAGTGCTAGAGGTGCCAGGGGGCAGAACACTGAAGCTTTCTTT
>TRBJ2-7|TRBV18|many|NA
CASSPGGYEQYF
TGTGCCAGCAGCCCCGGCGGCTACGAGCAGTACTTC
>TRBJ1-2|TRBV28|once|TRBD1
CASTPRGLSYGYTF
TGTGCCAGCACCCCGAGGGGGCTGAGCTATGGCTACACCTTC
>TRBJ1-1|TRBV7-9|once|NA
CASSLAPGTGAFEAFF
TGTGCCAGCAGCTTAGCACCTGGGACGGGGGCATTTGAAGCTTTCTTT
>TRBJ2-7|TRBV18|few|TRBD2
CASSPGTSDPYEQYF
TGTGCCAGCTCACCCGGAACTAGCGACCCCTACGAGCAGTACTTC
>TRBJ2-2|TRBV10-3|few|TRBD1
CAISVTGDSGELFF
TGTGCCATCAGCGTCACAGGGGATTCGGGGGAGCTGTTTTTT
>TRBJ2-1|TRBV6-2/TRBV6-3|NA|TRBD2
CASSRYGLAGEGYEQFF
TGTGCCAGCAGTCGCTATGGACTAGCGGGAGAAGGATATGAGCAGTTCTTC
>TRBJ2-4|TRBV7-2|NA|TRBD2
CVSSFGPPGGLAGEGIAKNIQYF
TGTGTCAGCAGCTTTGGCCCGCCAGGCGGACTAGCGGGGGAAGGGATAGCCAAAAACATTCAGTACTTC
>TRBJ1-2|TRBV19|few|NA
CASSINRSYGYTF
TGTGCCAGTAGTATCAACAGGAGCTATGGCTACACCTTC
>TRBJ2-5|TRBV5-8|few|TRBD2
CASSTGTSAQETQYF
TGTGCCAGCAGCACCGGCACTAGCGCACAAGAGACCCAGTACTTC
>TRBJ2-7|TRBV19|NA|NA
CASSTRRSLSYEQYF
TGTGCCAGTAGTACCCGGCGTAGTCTATCCTACGAGCAGTACTTC
>TRBJ2-1|TRBV7-9|NA|TRBD2
CASTKGGLAGGGNEQFF
TGTGCCAGCACCAAGGGGGGACTAGCGGGAGGTGGCAATGAGCAGTTCTTC
>TRBJ2-7|TRBV5-5|once|TRBD1
CASGRTGAASYEQYF
TGTGCCAGCGGCCGGACAGGGGCGGCCTCCTACGAGCAGTACTTC
>TRBJ2-4|TRBV6-1|NA|NA
CASSPVLLPGDIQYF
TGTGCCAGCAGTCCAGTACTCCTCCCCGGGGACATTCAGTACTTC
>TRBJ2-2|TRBV5-1|NA|NA
CASSLETRELFF
TGCGCCAGCAGCTTGGAAACGCGGGAGCTGTTTTTT
>TRBJ2-7|TRBV20-1|few|TRBD2
CSASSLAGVVEQYF
TGCAGTGCTTCATCACTAGCGGGAGTTGTCGAGCAGTACTTC
>TRBJ2-7|TRBV27|NA|TRBD2
CASSFYRPRLAGSYEQYF
TGTGCCAGCAGTTTTTACAGACCGCGACTAGCGGGCTCCTACGAGCAGTACTTC
>TRBJ1-1|TRBV5-5|many|NA
CASSVTVRSDTEAFF
TGTGCCAGCAGTGTGACAGTTCGATCCGACACTGAAGCTTTCTTT
>TRBJ1-2|TRBV19|NA|TRBD1
CASRTQGANYGYTF
TGTGCCAGTAGGACTCAGGGGGCTAACTATGGCTACACCTTC
>TRBJ2-3|TRBV11-2|many|NA
CASSLRRVSDTQYF
TGTGCCAGCAGCTTAAGGAGGGTATCCGATACGCAGTATTTT
>TRBJ1-1|TRBV13|NA|NA
CASSLTGGISGAEAFF
TGTGCCAGCAGCTTAACTGGCGGAATCTCCGGGGCTGAAGCTTTCTTT